This entry features one TCR beta chain sequence. This sample was included in a study of shared clonotypes between healthy human individuals. Germline V gene data show CDR1 as LNHDA and CDR2 as SQIVND (reference sequence). The V segment lost 1 base and the J segment 0 bases; nucleotides outside the gene matches: 1. This CDR3 is 15 amino acids long. The DNA input per sorted-subset replicate PCR was 150 to 200 ng, corresponding to roughly 30,000 T cell genomes. Authors' data handling: ImmunoSEQ yielded junction-only sequences lacking quality scores, so filtering differed. Generated by immunoSEQ multiplex PCR, the TCRdb table keeps only in-frame clones and is missing some. That table supplies the V and J calls and clone size; D and trimming were determined from the DNA. The table lists under 1 million clones, approximately 96% of them singletons. It was CD45RO-negative cells, positively selected for CCR7, that made up naive CD8 cells, with terminally differentiated effector memory CD45RA+ cells excluded.

This rearrangement joins TRBV19 to TRBJ2-7; 9 bases map to TRBD1. The receptor was isolated from a man in his thirties or forties in good health. Specimen: naive CD8+ T cells sorted from blood. CDR3 in amino acids: CASSIGTGVSYEQYF. CDR3 in DNA: TGTGCCAGTAGTATAGGGACAGGGGTCTCCTACGAGCAGTACTTC.